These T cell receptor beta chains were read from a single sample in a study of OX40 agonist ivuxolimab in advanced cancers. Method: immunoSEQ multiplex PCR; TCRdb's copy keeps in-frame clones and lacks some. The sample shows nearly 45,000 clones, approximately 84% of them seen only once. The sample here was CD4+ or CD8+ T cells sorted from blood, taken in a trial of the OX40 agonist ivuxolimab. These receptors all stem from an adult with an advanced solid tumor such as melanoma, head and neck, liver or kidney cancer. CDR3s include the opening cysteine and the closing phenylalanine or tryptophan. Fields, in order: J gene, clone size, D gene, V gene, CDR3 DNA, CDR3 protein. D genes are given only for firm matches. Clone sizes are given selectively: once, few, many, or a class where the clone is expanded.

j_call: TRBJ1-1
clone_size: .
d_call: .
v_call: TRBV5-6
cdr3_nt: TGTGCCAGCAGCTTGGCCGCTCTGAACACTGAAGCTTTCTTT
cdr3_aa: CASSLAALNTEAFF

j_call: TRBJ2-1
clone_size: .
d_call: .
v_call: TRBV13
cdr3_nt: TGTGCCAGCAGCTTGCGGCAGCCCAGTGAGCAGTTCTTC
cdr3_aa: CASSLRQPSEQFF

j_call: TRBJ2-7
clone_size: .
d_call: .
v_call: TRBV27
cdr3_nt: TGTGCCAGCAGGCAGGGCTACGAGCAGTACTTC
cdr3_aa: CASRQGYEQYF

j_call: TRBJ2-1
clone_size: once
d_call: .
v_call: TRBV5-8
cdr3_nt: TGTGCCAGCAGCTTGGACGGGACCTACAATGAGCAGTTCTTC
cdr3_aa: CASSLDGTYNEQFF

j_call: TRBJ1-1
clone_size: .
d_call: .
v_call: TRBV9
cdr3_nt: TGTGCCAGCAGCAGAGGGGTAGGAGCTTTCTTT
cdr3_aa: CASSRGVGAFF

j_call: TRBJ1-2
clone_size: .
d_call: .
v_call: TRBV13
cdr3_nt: TGTGCCAGCAGCTTCTTACAGGGCCCCTATGGCTACACCTTC
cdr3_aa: CASSFLQGPYGYTF

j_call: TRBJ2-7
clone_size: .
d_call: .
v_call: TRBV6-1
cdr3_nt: TGTGCCAGCAGCTGGGGACTGCCCTACGAGCAGTACTTC
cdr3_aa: CASSWGLPYEQYF

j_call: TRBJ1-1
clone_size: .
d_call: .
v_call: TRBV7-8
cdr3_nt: TGTGCCAGCAGCTCCAATCGGCGAAACACTGAAGCTTTCTTT
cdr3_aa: CASSSNRRNTEAFF

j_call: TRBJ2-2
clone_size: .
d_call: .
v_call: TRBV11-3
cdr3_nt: TGTGCCAGCAGCTTTCCGGGACGCGCAGGGGGGGAGCTGTTTTTT
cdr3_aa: CASSFPGRAGGELFF

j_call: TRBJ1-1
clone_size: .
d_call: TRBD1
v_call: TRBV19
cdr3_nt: TGTGCCAGTACCCCGTCCCAGGGGGTGAACACTGAAGCTTTCTTT
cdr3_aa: CASTPSQGVNTEAFF

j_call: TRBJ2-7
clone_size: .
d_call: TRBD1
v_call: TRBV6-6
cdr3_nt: TGTGCCAGCAGCCCGGGACAGGGGAGTCTCTACGAGCAGTACTTC
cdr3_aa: CASSPGQGSLYEQYF

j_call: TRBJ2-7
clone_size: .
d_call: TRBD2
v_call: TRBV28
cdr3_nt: TGTGCCAGCAGTCTTAGCGGGACCTATTACGAGCAGTACTTC
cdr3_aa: CASSLSGTYYEQYF

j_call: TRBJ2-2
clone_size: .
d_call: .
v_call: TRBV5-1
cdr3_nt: TGCGCCAGCATCTCCACAGGGTATGACACCGGGGAGCTGTTTTTT
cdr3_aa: CASISTGYDTGELFF

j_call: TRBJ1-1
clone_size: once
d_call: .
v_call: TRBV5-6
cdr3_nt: TGTGCCAGCAGCTTGGGGGTCCTGAACACTGAAGCTTTCTTT
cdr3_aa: CASSLGVLNTEAFF

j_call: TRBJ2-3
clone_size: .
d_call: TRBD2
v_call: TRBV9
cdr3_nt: TGTGCCAGCAGCGTGAGGTCGGGGGGGAGCACAGATACGCAGTATTTT
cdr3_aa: CASSVRSGGSTDTQYF

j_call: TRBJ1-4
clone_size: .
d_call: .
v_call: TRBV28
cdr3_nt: TGTGCCAGCACCCGCAGTTTGTCGGGGGAGAATGAAAAACTGTTTTTT
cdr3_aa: CASTRSLSGENEKLFF

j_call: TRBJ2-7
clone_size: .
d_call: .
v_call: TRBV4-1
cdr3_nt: TGCGCCAGCAGCCAAGGCCTCTCTAGCTCCTACGAGCAGTACTTC
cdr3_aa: CASSQGLSSSYEQYF

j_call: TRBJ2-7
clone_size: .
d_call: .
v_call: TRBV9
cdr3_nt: TGTGCCAGCAGCGAGTCCGGGACTTCCTACGAGCAGTACTTC
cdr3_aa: CASSESGTSYEQYF

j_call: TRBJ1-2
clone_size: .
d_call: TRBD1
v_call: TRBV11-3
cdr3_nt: TGTGCCAGCAGTAAGAGGACAGGGGAGGATTATGGCTACACCTTC
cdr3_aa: CASSKRTGEDYGYTF

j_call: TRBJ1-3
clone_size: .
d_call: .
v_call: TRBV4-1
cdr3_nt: TGCGCCAGCAGCCACCCTCCGGGAGGTGGAAACACCATATATTTT
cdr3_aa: CASSHPPGGGNTIYF

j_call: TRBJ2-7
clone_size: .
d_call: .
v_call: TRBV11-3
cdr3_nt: TGTGCCAGCAGTCTTAGCGGTTTCTACGAGCAGTACTTC
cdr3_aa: CASSLSGFYEQYF

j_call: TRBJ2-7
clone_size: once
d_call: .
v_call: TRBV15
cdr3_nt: TGTGCCACCAGCCCCCGATCGACAGGTTGGACAGATCGGTACTTC
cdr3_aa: CATSPRSTGWTDRYF

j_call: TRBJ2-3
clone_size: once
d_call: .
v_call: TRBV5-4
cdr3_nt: TGTGCCAGCAGCTCGCTATCCCGCACAGATACGCAGTATTTT
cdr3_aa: CASSSLSRTDTQYF

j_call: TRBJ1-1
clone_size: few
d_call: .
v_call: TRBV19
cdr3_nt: TGTGCCAGTAACATTACAGTTGAAGCTTTCTTT
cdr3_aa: CASNITVEAFF

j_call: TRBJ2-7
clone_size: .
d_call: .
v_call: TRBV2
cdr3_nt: TGTGCCAGCAGCCTAATATACTACGAGCAGTACTTC
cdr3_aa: CASSLIYYEQYF

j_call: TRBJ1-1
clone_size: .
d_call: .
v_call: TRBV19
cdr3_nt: TGTGCCAGTAGTATTGACGAGGAAGCTTTCTTT
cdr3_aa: CASSIDEEAFF

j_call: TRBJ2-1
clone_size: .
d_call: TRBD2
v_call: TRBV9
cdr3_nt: TGTGCCAGCACATATAGCGGGAGCCCCTACAATGAGCAGTTCTTC
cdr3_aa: CASTYSGSPYNEQFF

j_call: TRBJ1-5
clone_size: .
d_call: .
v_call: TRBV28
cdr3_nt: TGTGCCAGCACAAGACAGGTACTCTTAAATCAGCCCCAGCATTTT
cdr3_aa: CASTRQVLLNQPQHF

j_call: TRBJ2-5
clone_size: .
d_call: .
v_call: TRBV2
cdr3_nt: TGTGCCAGCCCGGGGTGGGAGACCCAGTACTTC
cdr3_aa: CASPGWETQYF

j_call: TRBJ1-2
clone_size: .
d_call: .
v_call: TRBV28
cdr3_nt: TGTGCCAGCAGTTTTGGCTCGGGAGGCGGCTACACCTTC
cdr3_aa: CASSFGSGGGYTF

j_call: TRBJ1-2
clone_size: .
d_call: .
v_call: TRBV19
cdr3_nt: TGTGCCAGTAGGTTCGGGAGAGCGGACCGTACGGACTATGGCTACACCTTC
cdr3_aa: CASRFGRADRTDYGYTF

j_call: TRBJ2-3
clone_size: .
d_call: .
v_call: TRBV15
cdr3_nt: TGTGCCACCAGCTTTCATAATAGGGAGCTCACAGATACGCAGTATTTT
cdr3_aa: CATSFHNRELTDTQYF

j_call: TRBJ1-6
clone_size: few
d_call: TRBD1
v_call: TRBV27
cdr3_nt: TGTGCCAGCAGTGTAGGGACAGGGAATTCACCCCTCCACTTT
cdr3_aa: CASSVGTGNSPLHF

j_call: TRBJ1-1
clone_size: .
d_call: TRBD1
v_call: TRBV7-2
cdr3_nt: TGTGCCAGCCGAAGGGACAGGGACACTGAAGCTTTCTTT
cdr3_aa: CASRRDRDTEAFF

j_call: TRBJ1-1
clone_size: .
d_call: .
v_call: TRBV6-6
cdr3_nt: TGTGCCAGCAGTTACCACCAGAACACTGAAGCTTTCTTT
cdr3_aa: CASSYHQNTEAFF

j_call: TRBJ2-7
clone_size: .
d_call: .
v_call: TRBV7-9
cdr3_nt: TGTGCCAGCAGCTTCAAACCCTACGAGCAGTACTTC
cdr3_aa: CASSFKPYEQYF

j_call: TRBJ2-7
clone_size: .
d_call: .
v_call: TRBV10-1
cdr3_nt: TGCGCCAGCAGTGAGAAACCCTACGAGCAGTACTTC
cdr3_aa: CASSEKPYEQYF

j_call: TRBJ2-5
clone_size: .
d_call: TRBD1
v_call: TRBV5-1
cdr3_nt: TGCGCCAGCAGCACGGGACAGACCTACCAAGAGACCCAGTACTTC
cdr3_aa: CASSTGQTYQETQYF

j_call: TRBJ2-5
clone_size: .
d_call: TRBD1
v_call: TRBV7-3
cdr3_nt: TGTGCCAGCAGCATACAGGGGGCCCTACAAGAGACCCAGTACTTC
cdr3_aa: CASSIQGALQETQYF

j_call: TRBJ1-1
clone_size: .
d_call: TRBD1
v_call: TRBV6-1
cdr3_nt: TGTGCCAGCAGTGAAACAGGGGCTGAAGCTTTCTTT
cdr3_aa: CASSETGAEAFF

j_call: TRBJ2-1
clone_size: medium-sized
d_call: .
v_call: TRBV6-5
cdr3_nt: TGTGCCAGCAGCACCACGCGTTACAATGAGCAGTTCTTC
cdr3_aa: CASSTTRYNEQFF

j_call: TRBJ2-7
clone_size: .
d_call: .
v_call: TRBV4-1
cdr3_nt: TGCGCCAGCAGCCAAGTTGGACATACCTACGAGCAGTACTTC
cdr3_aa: CASSQVGHTYEQYF

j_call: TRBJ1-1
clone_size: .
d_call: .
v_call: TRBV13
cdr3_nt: TGTGCCAGCAGCCCGGGGGAGGGAGAAGCTTTCTTT
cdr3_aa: CASSPGEGEAFF

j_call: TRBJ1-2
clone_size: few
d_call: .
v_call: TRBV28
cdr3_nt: TGTGCCAGCAGTTTAGGGTCCTTATTGGACTACACCTTC
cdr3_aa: CASSLGSLLDYTF

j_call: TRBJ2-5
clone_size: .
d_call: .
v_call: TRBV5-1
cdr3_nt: TGCGCCAGCAGCTCGCCGGGGGTACAAGAGACCCAGTACTTC
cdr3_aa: CASSSPGVQETQYF

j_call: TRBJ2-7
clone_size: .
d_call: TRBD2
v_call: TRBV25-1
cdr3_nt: TGTGCCACCCTAGCGGGAGGCCTCTCCTACGAGCAGTACTTC
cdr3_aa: CATLAGGLSYEQYF

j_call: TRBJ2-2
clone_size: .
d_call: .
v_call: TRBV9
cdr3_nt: TGTGCCAGCAGCGTAGTAGGGTGGGGAAACGCGAACACCGGGGAGCTGTTTTTT
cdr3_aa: CASSVVGWGNANTGELFF

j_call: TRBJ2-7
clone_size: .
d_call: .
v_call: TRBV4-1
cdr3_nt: TGCGCCAGCAGCCCCCTGGCAGGACAGATCTCCTACGAGCAGTACTTC
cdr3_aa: CASSPLAGQISYEQYF

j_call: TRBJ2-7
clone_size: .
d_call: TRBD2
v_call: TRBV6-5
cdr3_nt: TGTGCCAGCAAAATAAGCGGGGGGGCGGGCGAGCAGTACTTC
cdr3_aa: CASKISGGAGEQYF

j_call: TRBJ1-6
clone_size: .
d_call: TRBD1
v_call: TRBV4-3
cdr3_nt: TGCGCCAGCAGCCAAGGGACAGGGGGACGGTCACCCCTCCACTTT
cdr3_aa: CASSQGTGGRSPLHF

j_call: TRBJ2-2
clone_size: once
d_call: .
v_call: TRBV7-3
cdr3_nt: TGTGCCAGCAGCCCCTCAGTCGGCGGAACAGGGGAGCTGTTTTTT
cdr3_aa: CASSPSVGGTGELFF

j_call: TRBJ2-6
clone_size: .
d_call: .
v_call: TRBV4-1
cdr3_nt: TGCGCCAGCGGACCCCCCCGGTCTGGGGCCAACGTCCTGACTTTC
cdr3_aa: CASGPPRSGANVLTF

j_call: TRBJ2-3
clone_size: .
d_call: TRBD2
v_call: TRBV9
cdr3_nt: TGTGCCAGCAGCGTGGTCGTGGGCGGAGCGGGGGCACCCACAGATACGCAGTATTTT
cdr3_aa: CASSVVVGGAGAPTDTQYF

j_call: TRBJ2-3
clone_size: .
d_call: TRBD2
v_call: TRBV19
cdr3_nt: TGTGCCAGTAGTATCCAAGCGGGGAAACCCACAGATACGCAGTATTTT
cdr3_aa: CASSIQAGKPTDTQYF